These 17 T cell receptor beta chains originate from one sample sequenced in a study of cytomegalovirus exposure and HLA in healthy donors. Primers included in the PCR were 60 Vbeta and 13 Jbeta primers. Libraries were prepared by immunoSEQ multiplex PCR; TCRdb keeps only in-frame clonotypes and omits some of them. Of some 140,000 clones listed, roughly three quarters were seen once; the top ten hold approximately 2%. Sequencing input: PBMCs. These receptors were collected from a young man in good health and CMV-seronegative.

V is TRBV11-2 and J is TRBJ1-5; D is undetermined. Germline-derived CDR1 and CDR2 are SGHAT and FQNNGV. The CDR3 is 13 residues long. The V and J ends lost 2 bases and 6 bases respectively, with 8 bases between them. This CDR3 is CASSLSEFQPQHF. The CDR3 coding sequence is TGTGCCAGCAGCTTATCGGAGTTTCAGCCCCAGCATTTT.

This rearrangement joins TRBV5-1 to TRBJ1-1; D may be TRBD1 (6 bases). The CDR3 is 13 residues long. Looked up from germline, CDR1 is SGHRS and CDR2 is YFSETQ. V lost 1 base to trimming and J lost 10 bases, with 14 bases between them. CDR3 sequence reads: CASSLIGGTGAFF. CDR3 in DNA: TGCGCCAGCAGCTTGATTGGGGGCACGGGAGCTTTCTTT.

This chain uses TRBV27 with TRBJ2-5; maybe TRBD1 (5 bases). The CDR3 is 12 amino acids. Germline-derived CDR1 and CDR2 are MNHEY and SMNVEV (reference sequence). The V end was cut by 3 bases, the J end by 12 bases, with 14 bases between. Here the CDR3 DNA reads TGTGCCAGCAGTTTCCATAGACAGATGGAGTACTTC. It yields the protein CASSFHRQMEYF.

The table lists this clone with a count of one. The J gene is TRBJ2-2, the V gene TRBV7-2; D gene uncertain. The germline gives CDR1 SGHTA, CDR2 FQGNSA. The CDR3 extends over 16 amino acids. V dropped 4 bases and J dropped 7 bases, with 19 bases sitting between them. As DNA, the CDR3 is TGTGCCAGCAGCTCCCACAGCACAGTCAAGAGCGGGGAGCTGTTTTTT. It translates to CASSSHSTVKSGELFF.

In DNA, the CDR3 is TGTGCCAGCAGTTTGAGCGGGTTCCTTTCGACAGATACGCAGTATTTT. Encoded protein: CASSLSGFLSTDTQYF. The chain employs TRBV28 and TRBJ2-3; tentative D call: TRBD2 (6 bases). The germline V gene encodes CDR1 MDHEN and CDR2 SYDVKM. The CDR3 covers 16 residues. The V gene lost 3 bases and the J gene lost 3 bases, with 16 bases spanning the gap.

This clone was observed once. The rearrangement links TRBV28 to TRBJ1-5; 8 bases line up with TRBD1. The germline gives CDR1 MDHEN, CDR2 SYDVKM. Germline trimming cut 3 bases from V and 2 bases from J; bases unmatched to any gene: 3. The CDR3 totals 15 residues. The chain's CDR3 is CASSFVTGGNQPQHF. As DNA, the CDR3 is TGTGCCAGCAGTTTTGTGACAGGGGGCAATCAGCCCCAGCATTTT.

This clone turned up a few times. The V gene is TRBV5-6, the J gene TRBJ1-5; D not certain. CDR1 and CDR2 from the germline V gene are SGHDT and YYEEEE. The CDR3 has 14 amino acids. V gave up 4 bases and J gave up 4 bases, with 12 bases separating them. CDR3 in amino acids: CASSVGSRNQPQHF. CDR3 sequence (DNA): TGTGCCAGCAGCGTGGGGTCACGGAATCAGCCCCAGCATTTT. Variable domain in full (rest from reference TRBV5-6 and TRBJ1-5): DAGVTQSPTHLIKTRGQQVTLRCSPKSGHDTVSWYQQALGQGPQFIFQYYEEEERQRGNFPDRFSGHQFPNYSSELNVNALLLGDSALYLCASSVGSRNQPQHFGDGTRLSIL.

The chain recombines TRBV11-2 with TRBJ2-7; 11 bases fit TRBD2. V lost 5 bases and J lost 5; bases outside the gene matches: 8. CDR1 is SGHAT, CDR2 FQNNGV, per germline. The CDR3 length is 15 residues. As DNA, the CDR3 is TGTGCCAGCAGCGAAAGACTAGCGGGGTATGACGAGCAGTACTTC. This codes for CASSERLAGYDEQYF.

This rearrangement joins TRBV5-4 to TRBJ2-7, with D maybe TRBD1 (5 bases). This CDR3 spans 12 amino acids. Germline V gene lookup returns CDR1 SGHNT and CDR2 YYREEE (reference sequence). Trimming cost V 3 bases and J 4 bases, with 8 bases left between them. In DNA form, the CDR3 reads TGTGCCAGCAGCTACGACAGTTACGAGCAGTACTTC. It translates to CASSYDSYEQYF.

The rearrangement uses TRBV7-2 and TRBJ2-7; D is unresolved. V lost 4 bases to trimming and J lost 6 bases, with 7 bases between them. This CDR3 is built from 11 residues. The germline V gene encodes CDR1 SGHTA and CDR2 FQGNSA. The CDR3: CASSSPLEQYF. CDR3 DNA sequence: TGTGCCAGCAGCTCCCCCCTCGAGCAGTACTTC.

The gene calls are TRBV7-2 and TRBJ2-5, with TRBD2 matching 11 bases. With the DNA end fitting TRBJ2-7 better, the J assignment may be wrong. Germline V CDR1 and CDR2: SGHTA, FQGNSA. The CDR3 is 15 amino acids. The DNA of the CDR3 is TGTGCCAGCAGCTTACAGGGACTAGCGGACTACGAGCAGTACTTC. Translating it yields CASSLQGLADYEQYF.

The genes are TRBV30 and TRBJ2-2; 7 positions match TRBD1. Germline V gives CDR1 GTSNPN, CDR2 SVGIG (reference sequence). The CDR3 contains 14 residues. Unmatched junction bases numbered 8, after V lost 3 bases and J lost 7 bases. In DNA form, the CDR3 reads TGTGCCTGGAGAGGCTCAGGGGGTTACGGGGAGCTGTTTTTT. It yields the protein CAWRGSGGYGELFF. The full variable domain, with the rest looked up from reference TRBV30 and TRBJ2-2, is SQTIHQWPATLVQPVGSPLSLECTVEGTSNPNLYWYRQAAGRGLQLLFYSVGIGQISSEVPQNLSASRPQDRQFILSSKKLLLSDSGFYLCAWRGSGGYGELFFGEGSRLTVL.

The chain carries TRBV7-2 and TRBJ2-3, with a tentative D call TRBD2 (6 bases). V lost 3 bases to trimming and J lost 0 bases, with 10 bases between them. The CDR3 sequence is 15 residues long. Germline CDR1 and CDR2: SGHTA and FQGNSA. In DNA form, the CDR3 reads TGTGCCAGCAGCTTGGGCCTAGCGAGCACAGATACGCAGTATTTT. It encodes CASSLGLASTDTQYF.

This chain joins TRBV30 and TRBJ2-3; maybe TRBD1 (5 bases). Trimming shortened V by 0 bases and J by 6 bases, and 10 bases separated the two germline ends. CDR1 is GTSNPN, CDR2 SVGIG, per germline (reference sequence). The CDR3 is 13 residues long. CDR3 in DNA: TGTGCCTGGAGTGTAGGGGCGACGGATACGCAGTATTTT. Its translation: CAWSVGATDTQYF.

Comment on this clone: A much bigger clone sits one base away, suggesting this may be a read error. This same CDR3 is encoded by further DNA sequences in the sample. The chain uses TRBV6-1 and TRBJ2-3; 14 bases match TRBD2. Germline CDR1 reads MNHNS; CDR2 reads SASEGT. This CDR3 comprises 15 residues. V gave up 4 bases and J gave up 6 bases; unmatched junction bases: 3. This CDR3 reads CASSGLAGGPDTQYF. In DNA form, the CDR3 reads TGTGCCAGCAGTGGACTAGCGGGAGGGCCGGATACGCAGTATTTT.

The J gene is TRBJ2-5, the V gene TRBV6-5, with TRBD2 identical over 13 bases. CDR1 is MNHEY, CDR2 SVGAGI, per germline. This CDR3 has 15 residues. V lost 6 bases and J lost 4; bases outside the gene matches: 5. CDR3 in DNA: TGTGCCAGCAGCGTCACTAGCGGGAGGGTAGAGACCCAGTACTTC. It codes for CASSVTSGRVETQYF.

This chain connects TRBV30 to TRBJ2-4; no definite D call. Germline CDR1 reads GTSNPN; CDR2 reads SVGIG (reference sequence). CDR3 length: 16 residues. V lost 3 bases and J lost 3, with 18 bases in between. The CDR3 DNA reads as TGTGCCTGGAGCCCCCCAGGATGGATGGGCAAAAACATTCAGTACTTC. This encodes CAWSPPGWMGKNIQYF.